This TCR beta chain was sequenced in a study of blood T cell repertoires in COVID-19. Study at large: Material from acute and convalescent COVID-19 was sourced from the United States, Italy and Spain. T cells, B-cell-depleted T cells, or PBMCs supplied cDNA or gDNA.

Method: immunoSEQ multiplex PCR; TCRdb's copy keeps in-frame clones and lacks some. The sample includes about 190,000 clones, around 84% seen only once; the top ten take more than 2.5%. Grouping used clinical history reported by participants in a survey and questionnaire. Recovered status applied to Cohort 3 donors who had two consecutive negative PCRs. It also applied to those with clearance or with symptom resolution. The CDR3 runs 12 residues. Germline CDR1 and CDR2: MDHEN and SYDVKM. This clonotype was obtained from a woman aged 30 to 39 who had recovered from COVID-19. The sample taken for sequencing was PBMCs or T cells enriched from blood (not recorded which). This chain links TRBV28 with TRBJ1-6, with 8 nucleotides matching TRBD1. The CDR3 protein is CQDREKSSPLHF. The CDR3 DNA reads TGTCAGGACAGGGAGAAAAGTTCACCCCTCCACTTT. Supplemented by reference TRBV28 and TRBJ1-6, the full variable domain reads DVKVTQSSRYLVKRTGEKVFLECVQDMDHENMFWYRQDPGLGLRLIYFSYDVKMKEKGDIPEGYSVSREKKERFSLILESASTNQTSMYLCQDREKSSPLHFGNGTRLTVT.